The 27 T cell receptor beta chains listed next were all sequenced from one sample in a study of blood T cell repertoires in COVID-19. Assay: immunoSEQ multiplex PCR; the TCRdb copy retains only in-frame clones and omits some. The table shows 250,000 to 350,000 clones, with approximately 84% occurring only once. Sequences were obtained from peripheral blood. These receptors originate from a human donor with COVID-19, enrolled during active disease. The donor label of this sample is uncertain.

The count of this clone is one. The V call is TRBV18, the J call TRBJ1-1, with unresolved D. The V gene's germline CDR1 is KGHSH and CDR2 LQKENI. The CDR3 has 17 residues. V lost 3 bases, J lost 4 bases, and 21 bases lay in between. The CDR3: CASSPWSSVRATTEAFF. CDR3 DNA: TGTGCCAGCTCACCCTGGTCAAGCGTGCGGGCGACCACTGAAGCTTTCTTT.

The chain carries TRBV18 and TRBJ2-7, with 11 bases lining up with TRBD2. The CDR3 contains 16 residues. J gave up 3 bases and V 6 bases, and 10 bases lay outside the gene matches. The germline V gene has CDR1 KGHSH and CDR2 LQKENI. The CDR3 DNA follows: TGTGCCAGCTCCCAACTAGCGGGAGTCCGGGGCTACGAGCAGTACTTC. The encoded protein is CASSQLAGVRGYEQYF.

The rearrangement uses TRBV10-2 and TRBJ2-7, with TRBD1 identical over 7 bases. The germline CDR1 and CDR2 sequences are WSHSY and SAAADI. V was clipped by 3 bases and J by 6 bases; unmatched bases: 5. The CDR3 sequence is 13 residues long. The CDR3 here is CASSETQGSEQYF. CDR3 DNA: TGCGCCAGCAGTGAAACACAGGGGTCCGAGCAGTACTTC.

The chain carries TRBV19 and TRBJ1-4; 10 positions match TRBD1. CDR1 is LNHDA, CDR2 SQIVND, per germline (reference sequence). With V trimmed by 5 bases and J by 7 bases, 4 bases remained unmatched. The CDR3 runs 14 residues. The CDR3 is CASSPGQGGEKLFF. The CDR3 DNA sequence: TGTGCCAGTAGTCCTGGACAGGGGGGTGAAAAACTGTTTTTT. Variable domain in full (rest from reference TRBV19 and TRBJ1-4): DGGITQSPKYLFRKEGQNVTLSCEQNLNHDAMYWYRQDPGQGLRLIYYSQIVNDFQKGDIAEGYSVSREKKESFPLTVTSAQKNPTAFYLCASSPGQGGEKLFFGSGTQLSVL.

In regard to this clone: The same CDR3 is also encoded by other DNA sequences in this sample. The chain recombines TRBV27 with TRBJ1-6, with unresolved D. Between the trimmed V and J ends, which lost 6 bases and 0 bases, there was a span of 3 bases. The CDR3 consists of 13 residues. The V gene's germline CDR1 is MNHEY and CDR2 SMNVEV (reference sequence). The CDR3 region is CASSSSYNSPLHF. CDR3 nucleotides: TGTGCCAGCAGCTCCTCCTATAATTCACCCCTCCACTTT.

This clone appeared once. The CDR3: CASSQDEGARQPQHF. CDR3 in DNA: TGCGCCAGCAGCCAAGACGAGGGGGCCCGACAGCCCCAGCATTTT. This chain joins TRBV4-3 and TRBJ1-5; TRBD1 matches at 7 bases. V lost 0 bases, J lost 7 bases, and 6 bases stayed unmatched. This CDR3 comprises 15 residues. Germline V gives CDR1 LGHNA, CDR2 YSLEER.

CDR3 loop: CASSAPGQNQPQHF. The CDR3, as DNA: TGTGCCAGCAGTGCTCCGGGACAGAATCAGCCCCAGCATTTT. This chain uses TRBV25-1 with TRBJ1-5; 7 bases fit TRBD1. This CDR3 has 14 residues. The junction had 4 bases not matched to a gene; V was cut back by 4 bases and J by 4 bases. CDR1 and CDR2 (germline): MGHDK, SYGVNS.

The chain uses TRBV7-2 and TRBJ2-7; 8 bases are a match to TRBD2. This CDR3 is built from 14 residues. Germline assignment: CDR1 SGHTA and CDR2 FQGNSA. The J segment lost 5 bases and the V segment lost 5 bases, leaving 8 bases of the junction unmatched. The DNA of the CDR3 is TGTGCCAGCAGCGGATCATCGGGGGGGCACGAGCAGTACTTC. The encoded protein is CASSGSSGGHEQYF.

This clone was recorded once. The chain links TRBV19 to TRBJ2-7, with TRBD2 identical over 8 bases. The CDR3 extends over 15 amino acids. J lost 5 bases, V lost 5 bases, and 11 bases had no gene match. Per the germline V gene, CDR1 is LNHDA and CDR2 is SQIVND (reference sequence). CDR3 sequence: CASSAGGRRGDEQYF. The CDR3 nucleotides read TGTGCCAGTAGTGCGGGGGGCAGGAGGGGCGACGAGCAGTACTTC.

Details on this clone: Other DNA variants within this sample encode the same CDR3. The rearrangement links TRBV29-1 to TRBJ2-1, with TRBD2 as a possible D gene (6 bases). The CDR3 loop spans 14 amino acids. The germline V gene has CDR1 SQVTM and CDR2 ANQGSEA. The ends were cut back, 4 bases at V and 2 bases at J, with 12 bases in the middle. CDR3 coding DNA: TGCAGCGTTGCTGGGGGGTCAACCTACAATGAGCAGTTCTTC. This translates into CSVAGGSTYNEQFF.

V usage is TRBV27 and J usage is TRBJ2-7, with D maybe TRBD2 (6 bases). Germline CDR1 reads MNHEY; CDR2 reads SMNVEV (reference sequence). The CDR3 is 13 amino acids. V was shortened by 11 bases and J by 4 bases, with 18 bases between the two germline ends. CDR3 protein: CAAGATGVYEQYF. The CDR3 DNA is TGTGCCGCCGGGGCGACGGGAGTTTACGAGCAGTACTTC.

The chain recombines TRBV19 with TRBJ2-7; 10 bases match TRBD1. This CDR3 comprises 15 residues. The germline CDR1 and CDR2 sequences are LNHDA and SQIVND (reference sequence). The V segment lost 7 bases and the J segment 1 base; nucleotides outside the gene matches: 7. CDR3 DNA: TGTGCCAGTACCCCGGACAGGGGGGCTTCCTACGAGCAGTACTTC. This gives the protein CASTPDRGASYEQYF.

The V and J genes are TRBV28 and TRBJ2-3, with 12 bases aligning to TRBD1. Germline V CDR1 and CDR2: MDHEN, SYDVKM. Trimming at V came to 4 bases and at J to 4 bases, leaving 3 bases not matched to a gene. The CDR3 spans 15 residues. The CDR3 DNA follows: TGTGCCAGCAGTTACGGGACAGGGGGCCCAGATACGCAGTATTTT. Translating it yields CASSYGTGGPDTQYF.

The chain combines TRBV12-3 or TRBV12-4 with TRBJ2-5; 8 positions match TRBD1. The CDR3 is 12 amino acids. V shed 7 bases, J shed 9 bases, and the junction held 7 bases outside the gene matches. The CDR3 DNA reads TGTGCCAGCACCCCAGGGGGCAATTCCCAGTACTTC. Translation gives CASTPGGNSQYF.

This clone was seen a few times. The rearrangement links TRBV10-2 to TRBJ1-2, with D perhaps matching TRBD1 (6 bases). Trimming stripped 8 bases from V and 7 bases from J, with 23 bases between. This CDR3 contains 15 residues. Germline loops: CDR1 WSHSY, CDR2 SAAADI. The CDR3 is CASGLEGDSVGGYTF. The CDR3 region has the DNA TGCGCCAGCGGTCTTGAGGGGGATAGTGTAGGTGGCTACACCTTC.

This chain joins TRBV5-4 and TRBJ2-7; 9 positions agree with TRBD1. This CDR3 has 14 amino acids. The V gene end was trimmed by 2 bases and the J gene end by 5 bases; junction bases not matched to a gene: 5. Germline V lookup: CDR1 SGHNT, CDR2 YYREEE (reference sequence). CDR3 amino acids: CASSFGQGYDEQYF. Written as DNA, the CDR3 is TGTGCCAGCAGCTTCGGACAGGGGTACGACGAGCAGTACTTC.

This chain links TRBV2 with TRBJ2-4, with 9 nucleotides matching TRBD2. CDR1 SNHLY and CDR2 FYNNEI come from the germline V gene. This CDR3 contains 17 residues. The J segment lost 2 bases and the V segment lost 6 bases, leaving 11 bases of the junction unmatched. CDR3 sequence: CASRPPTSGPTKNIQYF. The CDR3 DNA is TGTGCCAGCAGACCCCCGACTAGCGGCCCCACCAAAAACATTCAGTACTTC.

The V and J genes are TRBV5-1 and TRBJ1-1; 8 bases align to TRBD1. V lost 0 bases to trimming and J lost 7 bases; unmatched junction nucleotides: 8. CDR3 size: 15 residues. Germline CDR1 reads SGHRS; CDR2 reads YFSETQ. The CDR3 region has the DNA TGCGCCAGCAGCTTGGGACAGGGGCGTATCAGTGAAGCTTTCTTT. It is translated as CASSLGQGRISEAFF.

The rearrangement links TRBV6-2 or TRBV6-3 to TRBJ1-2; D not certain. Trimming removed 2 bases from V and 8 bases from J, with 12 bases in between. CDR3 length equals 13 residues. Germline V gene lookup returns CDR1 MNHEY and CDR2 SVGEGT. The CDR3 spells CASSYGPVRGYTF. In nucleotides, the CDR3 is TGTGCCAGCAGTTACGGGCCAGTTCGGGGCTACACCTTC.

This clone appeared many times. The V gene is TRBV28, the J gene TRBJ1-6, with D hard to call. Germline assignment: CDR1 MDHEN and CDR2 SYDVKM. Trimming shortened V by 7 bases and J by 7 bases, and 8 bases separated the two germline ends. This CDR3 is 12 amino acids long. The CDR3 sequence: CASKVGNSPLHF. For the CDR3, the DNA is TGTGCCAGCAAAGTCGGGAATTCACCCCTCCACTTT.

V and J are TRBV6-5 and TRBJ2-7; TRBD1 matches 8 bases. After removal of 3 bases from V and 3 bases from J, the junction contained 4 bases not matched to a gene. This CDR3 contains 14 residues. The V gene's germline CDR1 is MNHEY and CDR2 SVGAGI. The CDR3 spells CASSYRQGYYEQYF. CDR3 in DNA: TGTGCCAGCAGTTATCGACAGGGGTACTACGAGCAGTACTTC.

The chain employs TRBV7-2 and TRBJ2-5; 9 bases line up with TRBD2. Germline-derived CDR1 and CDR2 are SGHTA and FQGNSA. The V gene end was trimmed by 2 bases and the J gene end by 5 bases; junction bases not matched to a gene: 3. This CDR3 region has 14 residues. As DNA, the CDR3 is TGTGCCAGCAGCTTACTAGCGGGACGGGAGACCCAGTACTTC. It is translated as CASSLLAGRETQYF.

The V call is TRBV25-1, the J call TRBJ2-1; weak D call: TRBD1 (5 bases). Between the trimmed V and J ends, which lost 0 bases and 1 base, there was a span of 10 bases. The CDR3 is 16 amino acids. The V gene's germline CDR1 is MGHDK and CDR2 SYGVNS. The CDR3 reads CASSEYSGKSYNEQFF. DNA of the CDR3: TGTGCCAGCAGTGAATATTCAGGGAAATCCTACAATGAGCAGTTCTTC. Full variable domain (remainder filled in from reference TRBV25-1 and TRBJ2-1): EADIYQTPRYLVIGTGKKITLECSQTMGHDKMYWYQQDPGMELHLIHYSYGVNSTEKGDLSSESTVSRIRTEHFPLTLESARPSHTSQYLCASSEYSGKSYNEQFFGPGTRLTVL.

This rearrangement joins TRBV14 to TRBJ1-2; the D gene is possibly TRBD1 (5 bases). V gave up 2 bases and J gave up 2 bases, with 6 bases separating them. Germline V gives CDR1 SGHDN, CDR2 FVKESK. The CDR3 has 13 amino acids. The chain's CDR3 is CASSQSGNYGYTF. The CDR3 region has the DNA TGTGCCAGCAGCCAATCAGGGAACTATGGCTACACCTTC.

The CDR3 loop is CASSFLQGAAGYTF. As DNA, the CDR3 is TGTGCCAGCAGCTTCTTACAGGGGGCTGCTGGCTACACCTTC. The gene calls are TRBV7-2 and TRBJ1-2, with 9 bases identical to TRBD1. The CDR3 sequence is 14 residues long. CDR1 and CDR2 (germline): SGHTA, FQGNSA. Losses at the gene ends were 3 bases for V and 7 bases for J; bases not matched to a gene: 6.

The chain links TRBV7-2 to TRBJ1-5; no reliable D call. This CDR3 comprises 17 residues. CDR1 and CDR2 from the germline V gene are SGHTA and FQGNSA. Trimming cost V 5 bases and J 3 bases, with 20 bases left between them. The CDR3, as DNA: TGTGCCAGCAGCGAGGCGTCGGGAGGACCGTCCAATCAGCCCCAGCATTTT. Its translation: CASSEASGGPSNQPQHF.

The chain combines TRBV30 with TRBJ2-5; TRBD2 agrees at 9 bases. The V gene's germline CDR1 is GTSNPN and CDR2 SVGIG (reference sequence). The CDR3 runs 16 residues. V lost 4 bases, J lost 4 bases, and 13 bases stayed unmatched. The CDR3 coding sequence is TGTGCCTGGACTAGCGGGACCATCCTTGAAATAGAGACCCAGTACTTC. Its translation: CAWTSGTILEIETQYF. The entire variable domain, with the rest obtained from reference TRBV30 and TRBJ2-5, is as follows: SQTIHQWPATLVQPVGSPLSLECTVEGTSNPNLYWYRQAAGRGLQLLFYSVGIGQISSEVPQNLSASRPQDRQFILSSKKLLLSDSGFYLCAWTSGTILEIETQYFGPGTRLLVL.